This entry is about one T cell receptor (beta chain). What it recognizes is unknown. The sample is drawn from a study of T cell responses to AZD1222 COVID-19 vaccine. The study's findings and limits: The donors showed a predominance of white British ancestry and of females, with possible underestimation of clonal diversity. Baseline seropositivity characterized only a handful of AZD1222 recipients. Spike was spanned by vaccine-associated CD4 TCRs, with dominance at 160-218 and 743-854. As reported, nearly half of all spike-specific TCRs target variant regions that are unmutated.

The CDR3 extends over 14 amino acids. Trimming stripped 2 bases from V and 7 bases from J, with 14 bases between. Germline V gene data show CDR1 as MNHEY and CDR2 as SMNVEV (reference sequence). TCRdb's copy holds only in-frame clones and misses some; the assay was immunoSEQ multiplex PCR. The sample carries approximately 130,000 clones, about nine tenths recorded once. Sequenced material: peripheral blood, taken 28 days after the second AZD1222 dose. This sequence joins TRBV27 and TRBJ1-2; D remains ambiguous. The TCR sequence derives from an adult who received the AZD1222 COVID-19 vaccine. CDR3 amino acids: CASSLNGRNSGYTF. The CDR3 DNA sequence: TGTGCCAGCAGTTTAAATGGCCGGAATAGTGGCTACACCTTC.